This T cell receptor (beta chain) is drawn from a study of blood T cell repertoires in COVID-19 (TCRdb year 2020). In the study overall: Collaborator samples came from the United States, Italy and Spain and covered acute and convalescent phases of COVID-19. The material from the prospective study consisted of cDNA or gDNA derived from T cells, B-cell-depleted T cells, or PBMCs. The samples were drawn from the first 160 participants of the ongoing ImmuneRACE study and from about 1,200 subjects provided by 6 global collaborators. The sample metadata nearly always contained a de-identified subject ID, COVID-19 status, age in years and sex. Where available, HLA class I and class II types were obtained from metadata supplied by the sample provider rather than from assay-based typing. A freely available public database, intended as a resource for researchers studying the immune response to SARS-CoV-2, is where the repertoires were released. Deeply sampled blood TCRbeta repertoires from subjects exposed to, actively infected with, or recovered from COVID-19 were included in the dataset. The study at large found these results: Clinical and demographic metadata were provided uncurated, with the amount varying by source and participant.

As concerns this clone: Its antigen remains unidentified. There are no base qualities to consult, and no much larger clone falls within one base.

The immunoSEQ Assay, a bias-controlled multiplex PCR, was used to amplify TCRbeta CDR3 regions from genomic DNA. The published analysis was carried out like this. The number of nucleated cells in each sample was estimated by amplification of reference gene primers within the assay. To quantify the absolute abundance of each unique TCRbeta CDR3 rearrangement, sequence reads were collapsed and filtered. For each sample, productive Simpson clonality was calculated as the square root of Simpson's diversity index over productive rearrangements. Not all clones reach the TCRdb copy of this immuneACCESS table, which keeps in-frame sequences only. Checked studies attribute under half of the gap to unresolved V genes and leave the rest unexplained. V, J and clone size were drawn from that table, and D and trimming were deduced from the DNA. Counted in this sample were roughly 48,000 clones; about three quarters of them appeared once. Jointly, the top ten make up about 20% of the sample.

At the junction V is shortened by 0 bases and J by 4 bases, with 11 bases in between. Counted from cysteine to phenylalanine, this CDR3 has 15 amino acids. Of all the DNA, just the CDR3 is kept, 45 bases in frame from base 1. CDR1 and CDR2 were assigned from the germline V gene (reference sequence) as SGHKS and YYEKEE. Whole blood was collected in K2EDTA tubes by collaborating institutions according to the institutions' own protocols. For TCRbeta analysis, collaborators shipped samples in one of three forms: frozen whole blood, isolated PBMCs, or DNA extracted from either of those sample types. The source material was peripheral blood. This TCR was recovered from a human donor with active or convalescent COVID-19. The donor label of this sample is uncertain. Recombination joined TRBV5-5 with TRBJ1-3; too little of a D gene remains to name it. The sequenced DNA is TGTGCCAGCAGCTTGGGGGCTGTTCCAGGAAACACCATATATTTT. Its translation reads: CASSLGAVPGNTIYF.